What follows is one TCR beta chain and its context. Its antigen remains unidentified. A read error may account for a junction end that differs from germline. To demonstrate the VDJtools post-analysis software, TCR beta repertoires were profiled from the peripheral blood of more than ten young patients with multiple sclerosis. Multiple sclerosis patients were children and adolescents aged about 6 to 16 years. Library creation used PCR. Sequencing was performed on an Illumina HiSeq 2500. To reduce PCR and sequencing biases, unique molecular identifiers were built into the TCR beta cDNA libraries. Every 1 to 10 million input T cells yielded some 500,000 cDNA molecules, meaning each molecule approximated one T cell. Patient libraries were prepared and sequenced with the same protocol used for the earlier healthy control dataset. Within a given batch, samples were prepared together, multiplexed and sequenced on the same HiSeq lane. Per the source publication's procedure: MIGEC handled the raw barcoded reads, throwing out single-read molecular identifier groups before consensus assembly and CDR3 extraction. Clonotype tables were post-analysed with VDJtools, normalizing diversity by down-sampling all datasets to the smallest sample size. Repertoire overlap clustering matched CDR3 amino acid but not nucleotide sequences to correct batch-related cross-sample contamination. The public reads were run again by TCRdb, first through fastp at Q25 and then through MiXCR, and only productive beta chains were kept. Rows with one shared CDR3 protein collapse into an entry with the most common genes and DNA. V and J calls and clone size were set by TCRdb, not the authors. The sample table lists fewer than 900,000 distinct CDR3 sequences, roughly 46% of them with a count of one. 4.9% of the sample rests with the top ten.

The sample comes from a study of post-analysis software for immune sequencing data (dated by TCRdb to the mid-2010s). Turning to the overall study: Disease courses on record covered relapsing-remitting, secondary progressive and progressive-relapsing multiple sclerosis, though some patients had no subtype annotation. A subset of samples was prepared in parallel using single-end sample barcoding, then pooled and co-amplified after Illumina adapter ligation. Patient repertoires were compared against about a dozen previously published healthy control repertoires from donors aged roughly 6 to 25 years.

Broader findings and caveats from the paper: The control group was slightly older than the multiple sclerosis patient group. Multiple sclerosis patients had significantly lower normalized Chao1 diversity than controls, a result that suggests substantial peripheral T-cell clonal expansion. Patients showed significantly higher frequencies than controls for about 5 TRBV segments, among them TRBV5-6, TRBV5-1 and TRBV20-1. Direct clustering with F measure showed strong co-clustering of samples prepared in the same batch, prompting a batch-effect correction.

Taken from the germline V gene, the CDR1 and CDR2 loops are LGHNA and YSLEER. From cysteine to phenylalanine, the CDR3 is 17 amino acids long. Only CDR3 DNA is held: 51 bases, read in frame from base 1. Here the chain combines TRBV4-3 and TRBJ2-7, and 8 junctional nucleotides match TRBD2. The sample comprised blood. The sequence came from a girl between 5 and 17 years old with multiple sclerosis. In nucleotide form, the sequence is TGCGCCAACAGCCAAGATGAAGCGGGAGCCCTTGGCTACGAGCAGTACTTC. This translates into CANSQDEAGALGYEQYF.